A single sample gave rise to the 21 T cell receptor beta chains below, sequenced in a study of T cell clonotyping in hematopoietic cell transplantation. This sample's time point: recipient sample about 28 days before transplant, after cytoreduction. Data came from immunoSEQ multiplex PCR; TCRdb stores just in-frame clones and leaves some out. The table has tens of thousands of clones, 85% to 90% seen once. Sequenced here: peripheral blood mononuclear cells, sampled before stem cell transplant. Receptors were obtained from a man aged 55-75 years with biphenotypic leukemia. Some clones in this sample may be carry-over from other donors' samples.

This rearrangement joins TRBV6-5 to TRBJ2-7; 8 positions agree with TRBD1. The trim removed 4 bases at V and 8 bases at J, leaving 4 bases unmatched. The CDR3 has 12 amino acids. Germline loops: CDR1 MNHEY, CDR2 SVGAGI. In DNA form, the CDR3 reads TGTGCCAGCAGTTCGGGACAGGCAAAGCAGTACTTC. Its protein product is CASSSGQAKQYF.

The chain combines TRBV14 with TRBJ1-3; D gene uncertain. Germline lookup yields CDR1 SGHDN and CDR2 FVKESK. The V and J ends lost 2 bases and 10 bases respectively, with 9 bases between them. This CDR3 is 12 amino acids long. CDR3 in amino acids: CASSQTDRTIYF. CDR3 coding DNA: TGTGCCAGCAGCCAAACTGATAGGACCATATATTTT.

The chain joins TRBV28 to TRBJ1-1, with 7 bases identical to TRBD1. V shed 1 base and J 5 bases; nucleotides not matched to a gene: 13. The CDR3 sequence is 17 residues long. Germline CDR1 MDHEN, CDR2 SYDVKM. The CDR3 loop is CASSLFPPRQGWTEAFF. As DNA, the CDR3 is TGTGCCAGCAGTTTATTCCCCCCAAGACAGGGTTGGACTGAAGCTTTCTTT.

V gene TRBV28 combines with J gene TRBJ1-1; D not resolved. V was cut by 7 bases and J by 7 bases, with 13 bases left in between. The CDR3 runs to 12 residues. Germline CDR1 MDHEN, CDR2 SYDVKM. CDR3 bases: TGTGCCAGCAACTTACCGACACATGAAGCTTTCTTT. Protein: CASNLPTHEAFF.

V is TRBV6-5 and J is TRBJ2-3; TRBD1 matches 9 bases. V lost 5 bases to trimming and J lost 2 bases; unmatched junction nucleotides: 5. The CDR3 runs 15 residues. CDR1 and CDR2 (germline): MNHEY, SVGAGI. The CDR3 DNA reads TGTGCCAGCAGTACACAGGGGGCAAACACAGATACGCAGTATTTT. Its protein is CASSTQGANTDTQYF.

This clone came up once. V is TRBV27 and J is TRBJ2-7; D assignment may be TRBD1 or TRBD2 (5 bases each). Trimming removed 6 bases from V and 2 bases from J, with 17 bases in between. The germline gives CDR1 MNHEY, CDR2 SMNVEV (reference sequence). The CDR3 runs to 15 residues. CDR3 coding DNA: TGTGCCAGCAGCGGGGCCCGAAACGGGCCCTACGAGCAGTACTTC. It codes for CASSGARNGPYEQYF.

This clone has a handful of counts. The gene calls are TRBV5-1 and TRBJ1-2; D gene ambiguous. The CDR3 spans 14 residues. CDR1 and CDR2 (germline): SGHRS, YFSETQ. V dropped 4 bases and J dropped 2 bases, with 12 bases sitting between them. CDR3 coding DNA: TGCGCCAGCAGCCTAGGCGGAGGGAACTATGGCTACACCTTC. This translates into CASSLGGGNYGYTF.

This sequence joins TRBV7-3 and TRBJ2-3; the D is unclear. The CDR3 covers 15 residues. Germline CDR1 is SGHTA and CDR2 is FQGTGA. V gave up 2 bases and J gave up 2 bases, with 11 bases separating them. The CDR3 protein is CASSLGVLNTDTQYF. In DNA, the CDR3 is TGTGCCAGCAGCTTAGGAGTCCTAAACACAGATACGCAGTATTTT.

The chain uses TRBV5-4 and TRBJ2-7, with 7 bases that match TRBD1. With V trimmed by 0 bases and J by 2 bases, 5 bases remained unmatched. The CDR3 is 15 amino acids. Germline V gives CDR1 SGHNT, CDR2 YYREEE (reference sequence). The CDR3: CASSLGQGSTYEQYF. The CDR3 DNA reads as TGTGCCAGCAGCTTGGGACAGGGCTCTACCTACGAGCAGTACTTC.

The rearrangement uses TRBV28 and TRBJ1-1; D uncertain. CDR3 length: 12 residues. With 0 bases removed from V and 5 bases from J, the gap between germline ends came to 4 bases. Germline CDR1 reads MDHEN; CDR2 reads SYDVKM. The CDR3 reads CASSLWDTEAFF. CDR3 nucleotides: TGTGCCAGCAGTTTATGGGATACTGAAGCTTTCTTT.

The rearrangement joins TRBV9 to TRBJ2-7; 7 positions agree with TRBD1. The germline gives CDR1 SGDLS, CDR2 YYNGEE. CDR3 length: 14 amino acids. V was pared by 4 bases and J by 2 bases, with 6 bases of the junction left unmatched. The CDR3 DNA reads as TGTGCCAGCAGCCCTCGGGACAGAACCTACGAGCAGTACTTC. Translated, it gives CASSPRDRTYEQYF.

Remarks on this clone: A junction boundary mismatches the germline segment, possibly from a read error. The chain carries TRBV6-5 and TRBJ2-2; 7 bases match TRBD1. This CDR3 is built from 13 residues. Germline-derived CDR1 and CDR2 are MNHEY and SVGAGI. The chain's CDR3 is CASSYALAGGLFF. The CDR3 nucleotides are TGTGCCAGCAGTTACGCCCTGGCAGGGGGGCTGTTTTTT.

The chain is built from TRBV11-2 and TRBJ1-1; no reliable D call. The germline V and J ends were trimmed by 2 bases and 11 bases, with 18 bases remaining between them. CDR3 size: 14 residues. Germline CDR1 is SGHAT and CDR2 is FQNNGV. CDR3 DNA sequence: TGTGCCAGCAGCTTAAACCCGAGGACGGGAGGGGCTTTCTTT. Its translation: CASSLNPRTGGAFF.

The DNA of the CDR3 is TGTGCCAGCAGCGTGCTAGCGGGAGGAGGTGAGCAGTTCTTC. It specifies CASSVLAGGGEQFF. The chain carries TRBV9 and TRBJ2-1, with 11 bases matching TRBD2. Trimming removed 2 bases from V and 9 bases from J; junction bases left unmatched: 4. This CDR3 is 14 amino acids long. Germline CDR1 and CDR2: SGDLS and YYNGEE. The entire variable domain, with the rest obtained from reference TRBV9 and TRBJ2-1, is as follows: DSGVTQTPKHLITATGQRVTLRCSPRSGDLSVYWYQQSLDQGLQFLIQYYNGEERAKGNILERFSAQQFPDLHSELNLSSLELGDSALYFCASSVLAGGGEQFFGPGTRLTVL.

The rearrangement joins TRBV6-5 to TRBJ1-2; TRBD1 agrees at 8 bases. The CDR3 is made up of 13 amino acids. Germline V gene sequence: CDR1 MNHEY, CDR2 SVGAGI. Trimming removed 6 bases from V and 6 bases from J; junction bases left unmatched: 6. The CDR3 loop reads CASSSGQGDGYTF. In nucleotides, the CDR3 is TGTGCCAGCAGCTCCGGACAGGGTGATGGCTACACCTTC.

This clone is medium-sized. The chain uses TRBV6-1 and TRBJ1-2; a possible D gene is TRBD1 (5 bases). CDR3 length: 11 residues. Trimming removed 6 bases from V and 4 bases from J, with 6 bases in between. Germline V CDR1 and CDR2: MNHNS, SASEGT. CDR3: CASSQGYGYTF. CDR3 DNA: TGTGCCAGCAGCCAGGGCTATGGCTACACCTTC.

This sequence joins TRBV6-1 and TRBJ1-1, with 7 bases aligning to TRBD1. This CDR3 region has 14 residues. V gave up 6 bases and J gave up 4 bases; unmatched junction bases: 8. Germline V lookup: CDR1 MNHNS, CDR2 SASEGT. The CDR3 here is CASRLQGQSTEAFF. The CDR3 DNA reads TGTGCCAGCAGGTTACAGGGGCAGAGCACTGAAGCTTTCTTT.

This chain links TRBV6-1 with TRBJ2-3; a possible D gene is TRBD2 (6 bases). The CDR3 spans 15 residues. Germline V gives CDR1 MNHNS, CDR2 SASEGT. V was clipped by 0 bases and J by 6 bases, with 13 bases between them. The CDR3 loop reads CASSEAAGPVDTQYF. In DNA, the CDR3 is TGTGCCAGCAGTGAAGCTGCGGGGCCCGTCGATACGCAGTATTTT.

The CDR3 sequence is CASSLDRVGKKTQYF. The CDR3 DNA sequence: TGTGCCAGCAGCTTAGATCGGGTCGGGAAAAAGACCCAGTACTTC. J is TRBJ2-5 and V is TRBV7-8; D is perhaps TRBD2 (5 bases). The CDR3 extends over 15 amino acids. V lost 1 base and J 6 bases, leaving 15 bases between the germline ends. The germline V gene encodes CDR1 SGHVS and CDR2 FQNEAQ.

A few counts support this clone. This chain links TRBV2 with TRBJ2-7, with a weak D call TRBD1 (5 bases). The germline CDR1 and CDR2 sequences are SNHLY and FYNNEI. Trimming stripped 7 bases from V and 0 bases from J, with 13 bases between. The CDR3 contains 14 residues. The CDR3 reads CASKISTDSYEQYF. The CDR3 region has the DNA TGTGCCAGCAAGATTTCGACAGACTCCTACGAGCAGTACTTC.

The chain is built from TRBV30 and TRBJ1-2; 7 bases are a match to TRBD1. Germline V lookup: CDR1 GTSNPN, CDR2 SVGIG (reference sequence). The CDR3 extends over 17 amino acids. Trimming removed 8 bases from V and 1 base from J; junction bases left unmatched: 19. CDR3 DNA: TGTGCCCAGAACCGGGACAGCGGTCCTGGGGTTAACTATGGCTACACCTTC. It codes for CAQNRDSGPGVNYGYTF. Filled out from reference TRBV30 and TRBJ1-2, the complete variable domain reads SQTIHQWPATLVQPVGSPLSLECTVEGTSNPNLYWYRQAAGRGLQLLFYSVGIGQISSEVPQNLSASRPQDRQFILSSKKLLLSDSGFYLCAQNRDSGPGVNYGYTFGSGTRLTVV.